Following are 21 T cell receptor beta chains from one sample sequenced in a study of shared clonotypes between healthy human individuals. The protocol was immunoSEQ multiplex PCR, while the TCRdb copy is restricted to in-frame clones and leaves out a portion. Among over 300,000 clones listed, around nine tenths were seen once. Sequencing was done on a sample of memory CD8+ T cells sorted from blood. Subset denoted: CD45RO+ cells pooled with CCR7-negative TemRA cells. These TCRs come from a man aged 18 to 30 in good health.

The genes are TRBV25-1 and TRBJ1-3; D is possibly TRBD1 (6 bases). This CDR3 contains 17 residues. CDR1 is MGHDK, CDR2 SYGVNS, per germline. V shed 4 bases and J shed 3 bases, with 19 bases lying between them. CDR3 bases: TGTGCCAGCAGTGGGACAGTTAAAGCGGTGGTTGGAAACACCATATATTTT. This codes for CASSGTVKAVVGNTIYF.

This clone was recorded once. The chain recombines TRBV18 with TRBJ2-7; the match to TRBD1 covers 10 bases. The CDR3 has 15 residues. V shed 2 bases, J shed 3 bases, and the junction held 4 bases outside the gene matches. Per germline, CDR1 KGHSH and CDR2 LQKENI. CDR3 loop: CASSPAGTGVYEQYF. The CDR3 DNA reads as TGTGCCAGCTCACCAGCCGGGACAGGGGTCTACGAGCAGTACTTC.

The V call is TRBV6-5, the J call TRBJ2-1; no definite D call. Trimming shortened V by 2 bases and J by 4 bases, and 9 bases separated the two germline ends. CDR1 and CDR2 (germline): MNHEY, SVGAGI. The CDR3 runs to 14 residues. The CDR3 DNA sequence: TGTGCCAGCAGTTACGCGGACGGGTACAATGAGCAGTTCTTC. This translates into CASSYADGYNEQFF.

This clone showed up just a few times. The chain joins TRBV27 to TRBJ2-2; no definite D call. CDR1 and CDR2 from the germline V gene are MNHEY and SMNVEV (reference sequence). The CDR3 has 11 residues. Trimming left V 4 bases short and J 7 bases short, with 4 bases between. The CDR3, as DNA: TGTGCCAGCAGTTCGATCGGGGAGCTGTTTTTT. Its translation is CASSSIGELFF.

The chain carries TRBV29-1 and TRBJ2-5; possible D gene TRBD1, 5 bases. CDR1 SQVTM and CDR2 ANQGSEA come from the germline V gene. V lost 3 bases and J 4 bases, leaving 12 bases between the germline ends. The CDR3 has 13 residues. DNA for the CDR3: TGCAGCGTTGATAGGGGCCTTTCAGAGACCCAGTACTTC. Translation gives CSVDRGLSETQYF.

The chain recombines TRBV7-9 with TRBJ1-4; 8 bases are a match to TRBD1. Germline CDR1 and CDR2: SEHNR and FQNEAQ (reference sequence). J gave up 5 bases and V 5 bases, and 4 bases lay outside the gene matches. CDR3 size: 14 residues. CDR3 residues: CASSPGQGNEKLFF. The CDR3 DNA sequence: TGTGCCAGCAGCCCTGGACAGGGAAATGAAAAACTGTTTTTT.

Concerning this clone itself: One junction end does not reproduce the germline sequence, and a read error may be involved. This rearrangement joins TRBV20-1 to TRBJ1-6; D remains ambiguous. Germline V gene data show CDR1 as DFQATT and CDR2 as SNEGSKA (reference sequence). The length of the CDR3 is 10 residues. The CDR3, as DNA: TGCAGTGCTAGGAAGTCACCCCTCTACTTT. Its protein is CSARKSPLYF.

For this clone: The sample contains more than one DNA sequence encoding this CDR3. The CDR3 DNA sequence: TGCGCCAGCAGCCACCTAGCGGGAGGTTACAATGAGCAGTTCTTC. As protein: CASSHLAGGYNEQFF. The gene calls are TRBV4-1 and TRBJ2-1; TRBD2 agrees at 11 bases. The CDR3 extends over 15 amino acids. V lost 3 bases to trimming and J lost 4 bases; unmatched junction nucleotides: 2. In germline, CDR1 is MGHRA, CDR2 YSYEKL.

The chain employs TRBV5-1 and TRBJ2-2, with D hard to call. Trimming stripped 1 base from V and 1 base from J, with 5 bases between. Germline CDR1 and CDR2: SGHRS and YFSETQ. The CDR3 length is 14 residues. The CDR3 DNA sequence: TGCGCCAGCAGCTTGACAGAGAACACCGGGGAGCTGTTTTTT. Protein sequence: CASSLTENTGELFF.

This chain connects TRBV15 to TRBJ2-7; tentative D call: TRBD1 (5 bases). The CDR3 covers 15 residues. CDR1 and CDR2 (germline): LNHNV, YYDKDF (reference sequence). Trimming took 3 bases from V and 2 from J, leaving 14 bases between them. The CDR3 coding sequence is TGTGCCACCAGCAGTTTAACAGGCGCCCCCTACGAGCAGTACTTC. It is translated as CATSSLTGAPYEQYF.

This rearrangement joins TRBV27 to TRBJ1-3; perhaps TRBD1 as D (5 bases). The CDR3 has 13 amino acids. From germline, CDR1 is MNHEY and CDR2 SMNVEV (reference sequence). With 8 bases removed from V and 8 bases from J, the gap between germline ends came to 16 bases. The CDR3 bases are TGTGCCAGCGCCGGAGGGCCGACAGACACCATATATTTT. Protein: CASAGGPTDTIYF.

The chain links TRBV10-1 to TRBJ1-3; 11 bases fit TRBD1. The CDR3 has 17 amino acids. The V and J ends lost 2 bases and 0 bases, in that order; junction bases with no gene match: 3. In germline, CDR1 is WNHNN, CDR2 SYGVQD (reference sequence). CDR3 sequence: CASSEGTGGLSGNTIYF. CDR3 DNA: TGCGCCAGCAGTGAGGGGACAGGGGGTCTCTCTGGAAACACCATATATTTT.

This chain uses TRBV4-1 with TRBJ2-5; 9 positions agree with TRBD2. This CDR3 is built from 17 residues. Germline-derived CDR1 and CDR2 are MGHRA and YSYEKL. V shed 0 bases, J shed 6 bases, and the junction held 11 bases outside the gene matches. The CDR3 is CASSQEYLASGEKTQYF. DNA of the CDR3: TGCGCCAGCAGCCAAGAATATTTGGCTAGCGGGGAAAAGACCCAGTACTTC.

In its sample, this clone was seen once. V usage is TRBV27 and J usage is TRBJ2-7; D gene uncertain. The V end lost 1 base, the J end lost 4 bases, and 5 bases lay between the germline ends. CDR1 and CDR2 (germline): MNHEY, SMNVEV (reference sequence). This CDR3 is 12 amino acids long. This CDR3 reads CASSLLGYEQYF. DNA for the CDR3: TGTGCCAGCAGTTTATTGGGGTACGAGCAGTACTTC.

The chain couples TRBV6-4 to TRBJ1-2; D is unclear. V dropped 3 bases and J dropped 5 bases, with 28 bases sitting between them. The germline V gene encodes CDR1 MRHNA and CDR2 SNTAGT. The CDR3 has 19 residues. CDR3: CASSESPLFGRENWYGYTF. Written as DNA, the CDR3 is TGTGCCAGCAGTGAGTCTCCACTCTTTGGCCGGGAAAATTGGTATGGCTACACCTTC.

The chain uses TRBV11-2 and TRBJ2-1, with 9 bases identical to TRBD1. The CDR3 has 14 amino acids. With 5 bases clipped from V and 4 bases from J, the junction kept 3 bases outside the gene matches. The V gene's germline CDR1 is SGHAT and CDR2 FQNNGV. Here the CDR3 DNA reads TGTGCCAGCAGCCAAGACAGGGGGTACAATGAGCAGTTCTTC. Encoded protein: CASSQDRGYNEQFF.

This clone was detected only once. The DNA of the CDR3 is TGTGCCTCCACTAGCGGGAGAGGTTCGGATACGCAGTATTTT. Its translation is CASTSGRGSDTQYF. The chain links TRBV30 to TRBJ2-3; 11 nucleotides match TRBD2. There are 14 residues in the CDR3. The germline gives CDR1 GTSNPN, CDR2 SVGIG (reference sequence). Trimming took 7 bases from V and 6 from J; bases not matched to a gene: 9.

The chain recombines TRBV6-5 with TRBJ1-1, with 7 bases aligning to TRBD1. CDR1 and CDR2 (germline): MNHEY, SVGAGI. CDR3 length equals 14 residues. Unmatched junction bases numbered 2, after V lost 4 bases and J lost 0 bases. Here the CDR3 reads CASSSGTVNTEAFF. The DNA of the CDR3 is TGTGCCAGCAGTTCCGGGACAGTGAACACTGAAGCTTTCTTT.

The rearrangement joins TRBV6-1 to TRBJ1-5; D ambiguous. The CDR3 contains 13 residues. V was cut by 0 bases and J by 5 bases, with 5 bases left in between. CDR1 is MNHNS and CDR2 is SASEGT in the germline V gene. CDR3 residues: CASSEALDQPQHF. The DNA of the CDR3 is TGTGCCAGCAGTGAAGCGCTGGATCAGCCCCAGCATTTT.

This sequence joins TRBV28 and TRBJ1-5, with D possibly TRBD1 on 5 matching bases. Germline CDR1 reads MDHEN; CDR2 reads SYDVKM. V was trimmed by 3 bases and J by 4 bases, leaving 10 bases between them. The CDR3 runs to 14 residues. The CDR3 sequence: CASSLGPENQPQHF. The CDR3 DNA follows: TGTGCCAGCAGTTTGGGGCCAGAAAATCAGCCCCAGCATTTT.

As for this clone: One end of the junction fails to match germline, which may point to a read error. CDR3 amino acids: CASSLVEGDTQYF. CDR3 nucleotides: TGTGCTAGCAGCTTAGTGGAGGGGGATACGCAGTATTTT. The chain links TRBV7-7 to TRBJ2-3, with TRBD2 as a possible D gene (6 bases). CDR1 is SSHAT and CDR2 is FNYEAQ in the germline V gene (reference sequence). This CDR3 is built from 13 residues.